The present TCR beta chain was sequenced within a study of shared clonotypes between healthy human individuals. Libraries were prepared by immunoSEQ multiplex PCR; TCRdb keeps only in-frame clonotypes and omits some of them. The table records 2,100,000 or so clones, around 95% of them present only once. Germline-derived CDR1 and CDR2 are SGHRS and YFSETQ. CDR3 length equals 16 residues. Trimming took 4 bases from V and 6 from J; bases not matched to a gene: 13. The receptor was derived from a man between 18 and 29 years old in good health. Sequenced sample: naive CD4+ T cells sorted from blood. The subset was: CD45RA+ positively selected. V and J are TRBV5-1 and TRBJ2-1; 7 bases line up with TRBD1. The CDR3 DNA sequence: TGCGCCAGCAGCAAGGCGACAGGGTTAGGCAGCAATGAGCAGTTCTTC. This sequence encodes CASSKATGLGSNEQFF.